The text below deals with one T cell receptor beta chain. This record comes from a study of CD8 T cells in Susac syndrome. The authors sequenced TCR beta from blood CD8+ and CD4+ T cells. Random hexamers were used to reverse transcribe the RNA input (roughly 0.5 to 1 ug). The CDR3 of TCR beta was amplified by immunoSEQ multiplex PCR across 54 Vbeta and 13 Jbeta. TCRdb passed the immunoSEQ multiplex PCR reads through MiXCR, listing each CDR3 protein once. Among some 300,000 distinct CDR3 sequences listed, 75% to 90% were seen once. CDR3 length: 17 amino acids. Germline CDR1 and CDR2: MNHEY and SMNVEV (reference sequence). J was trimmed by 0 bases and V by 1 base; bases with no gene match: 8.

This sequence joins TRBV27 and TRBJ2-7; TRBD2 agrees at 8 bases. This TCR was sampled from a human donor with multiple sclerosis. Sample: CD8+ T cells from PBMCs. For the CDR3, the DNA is TGTGCCAGCAGTTTATTAGTCCCAGCGGGGGCCTCCTACGAGCAGTACTTC. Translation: CASSLLVPAGASYEQYF.